This TCR beta chain was identified in a study of blood T cells in healthy people across ages. This CDR3 is 15 amino acids long. The V gene end was trimmed by 5 bases and the J gene end by 11 bases; junction bases not matched to a gene: 16. CDR1 is DFQATT, CDR2 SNEGSKA, per germline (reference sequence). Together with a sample-barcoded 5' primer, a J-beta primer mix was included in a second PCR lasting about 7 to 11 cycles. TCRdb independently ran MiXCR on the 5' RACE reads; one entry per CDR3 protein. The profile shows 700,000 to 850,000 distinct CDR3 sequences, roughly 50% of them singletons. This receptor was taken from a man older than 75 in good health. Sequencing was carried out using blood. This chain connects TRBV20-1 to TRBJ2-5; 11 bases fit TRBD2. The CDR3 is CSAPLLAGVGNEQYF. DNA for the CDR3: TGCAGTGCTCCACTACTAGCGGGAGTTGGTAATGAGCAGTACTTC.